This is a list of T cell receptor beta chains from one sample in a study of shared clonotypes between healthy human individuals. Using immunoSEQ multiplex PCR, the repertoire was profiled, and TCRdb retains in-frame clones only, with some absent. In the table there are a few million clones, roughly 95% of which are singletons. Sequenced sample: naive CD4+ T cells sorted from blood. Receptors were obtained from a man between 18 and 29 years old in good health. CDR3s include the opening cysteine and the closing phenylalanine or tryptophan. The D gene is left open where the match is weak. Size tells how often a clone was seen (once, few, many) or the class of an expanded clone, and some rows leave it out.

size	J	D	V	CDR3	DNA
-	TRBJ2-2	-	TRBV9	CASSAAGTENTGELFF	TGTGCCAGCAGCGCGGCCGGGACGGAGAACACCGGGGAGCTGTTTTTT
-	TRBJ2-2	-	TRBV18	CASSPQRTPANTGELFF	TGTGCCAGCTCACCACAACGGACACCCGCGAACACCGGGGAGCTGTTTTTT
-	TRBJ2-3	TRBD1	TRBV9	CASSVWTGGPDTQYF	TGTGCCAGCAGCGTTTGGACAGGGGGCCCAGATACGCAGTATTTT
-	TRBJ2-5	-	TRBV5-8	CASSLRTAQETQYF	TGTGCCAGCAGCTTACGAACAGCCCAAGAGACCCAGTACTTC
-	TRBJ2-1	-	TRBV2	CASSEFPAASSYNEQFF	TGTGCCAGCAGTGAATTTCCAGCGGCGAGCTCCTACAATGAGCAGTTCTTC
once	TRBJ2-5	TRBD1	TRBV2	CASRGQIQETQYF	TGTGCCAGTAGGGGGCAGATACAAGAGACCCAGTACTTC
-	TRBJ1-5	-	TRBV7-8	CASSLDWAGAQPQHF	TGTGCCAGCAGCTTAGACTGGGCCGGCGCTCAGCCCCAGCATTTT
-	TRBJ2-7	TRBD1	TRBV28	CASRRQGVKEQYF	TGTGCCAGCAGGCGACAGGGGGTGAAAGAGCAGTACTTC
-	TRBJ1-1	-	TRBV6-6	CASSKNTEAFF	TGTGCCAGCAGTAAGAACACTGAAGCTTTCTTT
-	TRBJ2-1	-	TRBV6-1	CASRPGGPEQFF	TGTGCCAGCAGGCCCGGGGGTCCTGAGCAGTTCTTC
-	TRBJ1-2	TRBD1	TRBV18	CASSETGSGYTF	TGTGCCAGCTCAGAGACAGGGAGCGGCTACACCTTC
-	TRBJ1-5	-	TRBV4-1	CASSRGTGQPQHF	TGCGCCAGCAGCCGGGGGACGGGTCAGCCCCAGCATTTT
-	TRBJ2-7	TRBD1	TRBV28	CASSGTGIYEQYF	TGTGCCAGCAGTGGGACAGGGATCTACGAGCAGTACTTC
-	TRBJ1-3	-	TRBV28	CASSWEGNGNTIYF	TGTGCCAGCAGTTGGGAGGGCAACGGAAACACCATATATTTT
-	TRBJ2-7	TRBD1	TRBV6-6	CASKDGTAPSYEQYF	TGTGCCTCAAAGGATGGGACAGCACCATCCTACGAGCAGTACTTC
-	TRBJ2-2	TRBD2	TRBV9	CASSVLAGPTGELFF	TGTGCCAGCAGCGTACTAGCGGGACCCACCGGGGAGCTGTTTTTT
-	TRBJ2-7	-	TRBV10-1	CASSERVSSYEQYF	TGCGCCAGCAGTGAGCGGGTGAGCTCCTACGAGCAGTACTTC
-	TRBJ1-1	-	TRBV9	CASSAGQPSGNTEAFF	TGTGCCAGCAGCGCCGGACAGCCTAGTGGGAACACTGAAGCTTTCTTT
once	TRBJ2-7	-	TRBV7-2	CASSLEVSYEQYF	TGTGCCAGCAGCTTGGAGGTTTCCTACGAGCAGTACTTC
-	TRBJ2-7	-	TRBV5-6	CASSSGWGAEQYF	TGTGCCAGCAGCTCCGGTTGGGGGGCCGAGCAGTACTTC
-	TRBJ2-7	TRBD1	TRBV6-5	CASSLTGGSEQYF	TGTGCCAGCAGTTTGACAGGGGGCTCCGAGCAGTACTTC
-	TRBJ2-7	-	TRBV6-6	CASSSRDSYEQYF	TGTGCCAGCAGCTCCAGGGACTCCTACGAGCAGTACTTC
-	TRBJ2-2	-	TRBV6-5	CASRPPGLPEGELFF	TGTGCCAGCAGGCCGCCGGGACTCCCAGAGGGGGAGCTGTTTTTT
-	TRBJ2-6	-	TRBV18	CASSPVSLSGANVLTF	TGTGCCAGCTCACCAGTAAGCCTCTCTGGGGCCAACGTCCTGACTTTC
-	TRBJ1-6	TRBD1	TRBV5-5	CASSRTGQIYNSPLHF	TGTGCCAGCAGCCGCACGGGACAGATCTATAATTCACCCCTCCACTTT
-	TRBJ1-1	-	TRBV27	CAPMNTEAFF	TGTGCCCCCATGAACACTGAAGCTTTCTTT
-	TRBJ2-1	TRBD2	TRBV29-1	CSVRQGGRLAGPNEQFF	TGCAGCGTGCGACAGGGGGGGCGACTAGCGGGACCCAATGAGCAGTTCTTC
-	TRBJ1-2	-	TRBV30	CAWSVGGGYTF	TGTGCCTGGAGTGTGGGGGGTGGCTACACCTTC
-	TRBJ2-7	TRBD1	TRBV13	CASRLSGTAYEQYF	TGTGCCAGCAGATTGTCCGGGACAGCCTACGAGCAGTACTTC
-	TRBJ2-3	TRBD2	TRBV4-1	CASSQDPSGSPDTQYF	TGCGCCAGCAGCCAAGATCCTAGCGGGAGCCCAGATACGCAGTATTTT
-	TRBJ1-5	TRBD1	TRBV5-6	CASSSYDRASNQPQHF	TGTGCCAGCAGCTCCTATGACAGGGCTAGTAATCAGCCCCAGCATTTT